This T cell receptor beta chain is from a study of long-term antiretroviral therapy in people with HIV. Study conclusions and caveats: The clones with expansion before ART were dominant in the repertoire at all time points.

Sequencing relied on immunoSEQ assay v3.0, run at survey level. Using immunoSEQ multiplex PCR, the repertoire was profiled, and TCRdb retains in-frame clones only, with some absent. The profile shows roughly 18,000 clones, about four fifths of them singletons. A note on this clone: The antigen is unknown.

None of the participants with HIV were treated outside the United States. Deletions cut 0 bases from V and 2 bases from J, with 17 bases between. Germline values: CDR1 LGHNA, CDR2 YNFKEQ. This CDR3 is 18 amino acids long. The source was unsorted PBMCs, collected 0.3 years after starting antiretroviral therapy. The chain carries TRBV4-2 and TRBJ1-5; a possible D gene is TRBD1 (6 bases). This receptor was taken from a woman aged 45-60 years with HIV. The CDR3 bases are TGTGCCAGCAGCCAAGATATTAAGGGGGTTACGGGCAATCAGCCCCAGCATTTT. Translating it yields CASSQDIKGVTGNQPQHF.